A selection of T cell receptor beta chains follows, all from one sample in a study of blood T cell repertoires in COVID-19. Data came from immunoSEQ multiplex PCR; TCRdb stores just in-frame clones and leaves some out. The sample includes around 50,000 clones, approximately 95% of them seen just once. Sample: peripheral blood. These receptors all come from a man aged 60-69 years with COVID-19, enrolled during active disease. Each CDR3 is given without its conserved first and last residue.

TRBJ2-7,TRBV24-1,ATSDTQGFEQY
TRBJ1-4,TRBV27,ASSLFPTGGNEKLF
TRBJ2-1,TRBV5-1,ASSRVGGSSYNEQF
TRBJ2-1,TRBV27,ASSPVAGHGGEQF
TRBJ2-1,TRBV7-9,ASSLGRGGPYNEQF
TRBJ1-5,TRBV29-1,SVEGQGGQPQH
TRBJ1-1,TRBV28,ASSQIGTENTEAF
TRBJ2-6,TRBV5-5,ASMDHWTASSGANVLT
TRBJ2-2,TRBV12-3/TRBV12-4,ASNPLVTGELF
TRBJ2-3,TRBV18,ASSPFSGSSDTQY
TRBJ1-6,TRBV5-4,ASSFHGQGAGSPLH
TRBJ1-2,TRBV7-9,ASSLGLFYGYT
TRBJ2-2,TRBV7-3,ASSFDYNGELF
TRBJ1-1,TRBV9,ASSVGGSHTEAF
TRBJ1-5,TRBV7-8,ASSPGDGNQPQH
TRBJ2-1,TRBV11-2,ASSLKSRGEQF
TRBJ1-1,TRBV18,ASSEPGAPNTEAF
TRBJ2-5,TRBV29-1,SVEEGSETQY
TRBJ2-5,TRBV15,ATSRERLKNTQETQY
TRBJ1-2,TRBV2,ASRTDRDT
TRBJ1-1,TRBV6-5,ASSPPGGARTEAF
TRBJ1-1,TRBV15,ATSNRNPTGEVAF
TRBJ2-7,TRBV10-3,AISGTSGRSLGEQY
TRBJ2-2,TRBV27,ASSQTGRGTGELF
TRBJ2-1,TRBV24-1,ATSGPGQGKNEQF
TRBJ2-1,TRBV5-1,ASSNLAEPYNEQF